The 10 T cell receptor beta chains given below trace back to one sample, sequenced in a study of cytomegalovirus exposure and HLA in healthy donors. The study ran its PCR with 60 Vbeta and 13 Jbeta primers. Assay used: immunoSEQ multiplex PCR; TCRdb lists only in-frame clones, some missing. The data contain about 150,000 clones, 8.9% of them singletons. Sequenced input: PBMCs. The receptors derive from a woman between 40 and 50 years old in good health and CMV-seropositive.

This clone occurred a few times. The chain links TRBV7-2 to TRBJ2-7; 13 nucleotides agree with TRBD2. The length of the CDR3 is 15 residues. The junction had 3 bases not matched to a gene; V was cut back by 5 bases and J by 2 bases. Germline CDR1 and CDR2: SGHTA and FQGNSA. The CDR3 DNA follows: TGTGCCAGCAGCCAGACTAGCGGGGGGCCCTACGAGCAGTACTTC. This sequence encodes CASSQTSGGPYEQYF.

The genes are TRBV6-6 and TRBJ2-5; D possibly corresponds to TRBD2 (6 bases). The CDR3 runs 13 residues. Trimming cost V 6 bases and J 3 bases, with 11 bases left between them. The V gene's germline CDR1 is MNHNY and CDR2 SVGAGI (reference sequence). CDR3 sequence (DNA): TGTGCCAGCAGCCTGATAGCGGAAGAGACCCAGTACTTC. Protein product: CASSLIAEETQYF.

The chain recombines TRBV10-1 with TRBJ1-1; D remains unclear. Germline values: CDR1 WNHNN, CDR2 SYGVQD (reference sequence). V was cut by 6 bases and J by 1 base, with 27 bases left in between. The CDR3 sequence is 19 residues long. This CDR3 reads CASRNGSRRYRLANTEAFF. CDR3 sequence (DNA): TGCGCCAGCAGGAATGGCTCTAGACGGTACCGCTTGGCGAACACTGAAGCTTTCTTT.

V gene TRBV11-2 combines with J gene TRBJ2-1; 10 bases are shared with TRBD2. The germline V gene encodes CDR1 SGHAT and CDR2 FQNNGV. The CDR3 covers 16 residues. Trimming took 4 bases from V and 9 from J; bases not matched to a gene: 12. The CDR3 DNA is TGTGCCAGCAGCTCACTAGCTAGCGGGGGTTTGGGTGAGCAGTTCTTC. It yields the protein CASSSLASGGLGEQFF.

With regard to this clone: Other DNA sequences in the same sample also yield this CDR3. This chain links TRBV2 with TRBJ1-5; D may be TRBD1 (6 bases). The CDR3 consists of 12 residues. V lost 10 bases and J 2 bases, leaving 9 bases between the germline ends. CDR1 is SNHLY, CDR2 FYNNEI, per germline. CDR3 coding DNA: TGTGCCACGGGGGGCGGCAATCAGCCCCAGCATTTT. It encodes CATGGGNQPQHF. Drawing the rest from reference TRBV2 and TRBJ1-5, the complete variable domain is EPEVTQTPSHQVTQMGQEVILRCVPISNHLYFYWYRQILGQKVEFLVSFYNNEISEKSEIFDDQFSVERPDGSNFTLKIRSTKLEDSAMYFCATGGGNQPQHFGDGTRLSIL.

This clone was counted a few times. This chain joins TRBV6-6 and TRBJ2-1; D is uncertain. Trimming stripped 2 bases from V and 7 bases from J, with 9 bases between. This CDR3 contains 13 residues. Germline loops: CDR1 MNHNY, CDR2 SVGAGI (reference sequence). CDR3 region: CASSYHMENEQFF. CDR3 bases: TGTGCCAGCAGTTACCACATGGAGAATGAGCAGTTCTTC.

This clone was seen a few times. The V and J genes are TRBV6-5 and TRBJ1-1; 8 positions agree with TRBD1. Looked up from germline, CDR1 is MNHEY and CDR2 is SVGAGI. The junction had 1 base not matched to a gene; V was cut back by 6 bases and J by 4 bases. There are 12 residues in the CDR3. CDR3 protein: CASSQGATEAFF. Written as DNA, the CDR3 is TGTGCCAGCAGCCAGGGGGCCACTGAAGCTTTCTTT.

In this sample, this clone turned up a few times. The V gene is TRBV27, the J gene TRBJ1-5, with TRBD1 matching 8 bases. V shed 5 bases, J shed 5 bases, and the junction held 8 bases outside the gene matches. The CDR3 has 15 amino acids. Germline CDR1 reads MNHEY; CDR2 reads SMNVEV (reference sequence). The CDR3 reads CASSDRGRGDQPQHF. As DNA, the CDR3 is TGTGCCAGCAGTGACAGGGGTCGAGGAGATCAGCCCCAGCATTTT.

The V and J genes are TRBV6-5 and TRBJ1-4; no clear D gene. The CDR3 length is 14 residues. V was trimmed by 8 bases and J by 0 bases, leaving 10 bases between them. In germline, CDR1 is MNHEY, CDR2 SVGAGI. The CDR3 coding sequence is TGTGCCAGCCGTTCAGGTGCAACTAATGAAAAACTGTTTTTT. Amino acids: CASRSGATNEKLFF.

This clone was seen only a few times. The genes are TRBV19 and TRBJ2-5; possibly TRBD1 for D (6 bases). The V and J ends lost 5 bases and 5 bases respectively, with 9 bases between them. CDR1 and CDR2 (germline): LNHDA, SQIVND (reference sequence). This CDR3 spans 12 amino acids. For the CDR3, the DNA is TGTGCCAGTAGTTCAGGGGTGGAGACCCAGTACTTC. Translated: CASSSGVETQYF.